This TCR beta chain was sequenced during a study of CD8 T cells in Susac syndrome. About the research overall: Patients with Susac syndrome were therapy-naive, taking corticosteroids, with some also receiving intravenous immunoglobulin, or taking intravenous immunoglobulin alone at the time their blood was drawn.

The CDR3 contains 14 residues. In germline, CDR1 is SQVTM, CDR2 ANQGSEA. Trimming removed 5 bases from V and 9 bases from J, with 22 bases in between. Roughly 0.45 to 1 ug RNA was reverse transcribed with random hexamers. TCRdb reprocessed the immunoSEQ multiplex PCR reads with MiXCR, giving one entry per CDR3 protein. This repertoire shows over 150,000 distinct CDR3 sequences, roughly 94% found once; its top ten account for 0.099%. Sequencing targeted TCR beta in blood CD8+ and CD4+ T cells. Negative magnetic isolation gave CD8+ and CD4+ cells; FACS enriched CD8+ TEMRA. This TCR was sampled from a human donor with Susac syndrome. Sequencing was done on a sample of CD4+ T cells from PBMCs. This chain uses TRBV29-1 with TRBJ2-5; unclear D gene. The DNA for the CDR3 is TGCAGCGTTTTTCAACCACCTCAGTTGGGATCCCAGTACTTC. As protein: CSVFQPPQLGSQYF.